This T cell receptor beta chain originates from a study of CD8+ T cells in alopecia areata. The sample's treatment: oral pan-JAK inhibitor, 5-10 mg twice daily. CD4+ and CD8+ T cells were sorted from PBMCs. Study observations and caveats: The study also sequences resident alphabeta T cells of normal skin in scalp samples.

TCR sequencing used cDNA made by reverse transcription of extracted RNA. Here immunoSEQ multiplex PCR was the method, and the copy in TCRdb shows in-frame clones only, minus some. This sample yields 80,000 to 100,000 clones, of which roughly 46% are seen a single time; 18% belongs to the top ten. CDR1 is GTSNPN and CDR2 is SVGIG in the germline V gene (reference sequence). The CDR3 is 13 amino acids. With 2 bases removed from V and 7 bases from J, the gap between germline ends came to 12 bases. Comments on this clone: Its antigen is not identified.

The chain joins TRBV30 to TRBJ2-1; D gene ambiguous. Sequencing used CD8+ T cells sorted from blood, obtained at week 24, from a patient treated with tofacitinib. This clonotype was sampled from a human donor with alopecia areata. The CDR3 here is CAWSPSPKNEQFF. The CDR3 coding sequence is TGTGCCTGGAGTCCCTCCCCGAAGAATGAGCAGTTCTTC.